The present T cell receptor beta chain was sequenced within a study of identical twins (dated by TCRdb to about 2016). A note on the overall study: The study deep-sequenced TCR alpha and beta repertoires from monozygotic twins, unrelated adults of various ages and cord blood to test whether fetal clonotypes persist. To rule out contamination, replicate twin experiments were performed at different times with different library preparation protocols.

Every donor was a healthy Caucasian. Trimming takes 4 bases from V and 4 bases from J, and the germline ends sit 15 bases apart. The CDR3 starts with the cysteine, ends with the phenylalanine, and has 15 residues. CDR3 DNA only is kept here, 45 bases in frame from base 1. Reading the germline V gene gives CDR1 SGHTA and CDR2 FQGNSA. What the authors observed across the whole study: Conclusions relied on cross-sectional statistical analysis, since the same donors could not be followed over many years. Recombination models systematically underestimated out-of-frame TCR alpha sharing in monozygotic twins but agreed with sharing between unrelated individuals. Zero-insertion analyses could be partly confounded by invariant T cells such as MAIT and iNKT, though diverse VJ usage argued against such confounding for most clonotypes. In beta out-of-frame sequences, excess twin sharing was weaker, because having fewer shared sequences lowered the signal-to-noise ratio. Abundant cord blood beta clonotypes had fewer insertions, young adult naive repertoires showed a similar but weaker trend, and memory repertoires showed no such trend. Compared with coincidental sharing between unrelated individuals, out-of-frame TCR alpha sequences shared between twins showed an excess of sequences with low generation probability.

Library method: 5' RACE. The listed sequencing device is Illumina HiSeq 2000. Template switching added a universal primer binding site, and the final cDNA carried a unique molecular identifier that allowed TCR cDNA molecules to be counted accurately. Specific primers in the conserved constant-segment region were used to synthesize first-strand cDNA for the TCR alpha and beta chains. To control for contamination, every cDNA library was double barcoded, receiving both a SMART-Mk sample barcode and Illumina barcodes. Two successive PCR steps introduced TruSeq adapter sequences along with Illumina sample barcodes. Sequencing of the TCR alpha and beta cDNA libraries was done on the Illumina HiSeq platform using custom primers. On the study's bioinformatics: MiGEC was used to process raw reads and extract unique molecular identifiers, and MiXCR was used to find CDR3 positions. Recombination models were inferred per individual with the repgenHMM and IGoR tools using an EM algorithm. Shared clonotypes were analyzed with the tcR package in R, and sharing was normalized by the product of cloneset sizes. To study raw recombination without the effects of thymic and clonal selection, out-of-frame nonproductive sequences were analyzed. TCRdb itself trimmed the public reads at Q25 with fastp, ran MiXCR and retained productive beta chains. Duplicate CDR3 protein sequences are folded into a single record with the most common DNA and genes. It is TCRdb's table, rather than the study itself, that gives the V and J calls and clone size. In all, the sample holds some 1,600,000 distinct CDR3 sequences, and 32% of those were seen once. Over 0.25% of the sample is held by the ten biggest clonotypes.

As to this clonotype: Its antigen target is currently unknown. Per-base qualities were not stored, and no clone one base away is much larger.

The V and J genes are TRBV7-2 and TRBJ2-3, with TRBD1 tentatively as D gene (5 bases match). The specimen sequenced was cord blood. The receptor was derived from a newborn girl in good health. The CDR3 in this case is CASSSVGIRADTQYF. The nucleotide sequence reads TGTGCCAGCAGCTCTGTAGGTATCAGGGCAGATACGCAGTATTTT.